This TCR beta chain was sequenced during a study of T cell responses to AZD1222 COVID-19 vaccine. TCRdb's table, derived via immunoSEQ multiplex PCR, lists solely in-frame clones and lacks some. This table has tens of thousands of clones, nearly 90% appearing once. Germline CDR1 reads SGHRS; CDR2 reads YFSETQ. The V segment lost 4 bases and the J segment 2 bases; nucleotides outside the gene matches: 4. The CDR3 runs 14 residues. The sample in question was peripheral blood, obtained 28 days after the second AZD1222 dose. This chain connects TRBV5-1 to TRBJ1-1, with 8 bases matching TRBD1. The receptor's source is an adult who received the AZD1222 COVID-19 vaccine. As DNA, the CDR3 is TGCGCCAGCAGCCGGACAGGGCGTAACACTGAAGCTTTCTTT. Amino acid sequence: CASSRTGRNTEAFF.